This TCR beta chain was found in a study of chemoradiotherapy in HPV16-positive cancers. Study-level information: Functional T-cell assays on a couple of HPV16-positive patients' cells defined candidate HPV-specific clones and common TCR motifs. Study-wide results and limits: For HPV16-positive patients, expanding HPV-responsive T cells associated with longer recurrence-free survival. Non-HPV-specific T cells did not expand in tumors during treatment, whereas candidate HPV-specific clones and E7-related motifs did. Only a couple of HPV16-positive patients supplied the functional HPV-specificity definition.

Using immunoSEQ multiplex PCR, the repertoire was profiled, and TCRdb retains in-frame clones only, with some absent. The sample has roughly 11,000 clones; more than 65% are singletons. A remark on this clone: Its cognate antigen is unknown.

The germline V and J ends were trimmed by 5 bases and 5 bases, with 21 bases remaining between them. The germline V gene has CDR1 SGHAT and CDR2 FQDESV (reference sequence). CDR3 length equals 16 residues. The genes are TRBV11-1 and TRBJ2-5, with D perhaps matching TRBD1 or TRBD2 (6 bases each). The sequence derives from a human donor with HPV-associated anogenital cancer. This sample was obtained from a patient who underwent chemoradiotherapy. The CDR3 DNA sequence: TGTGCCAGCAGCGATGACGGATCCGGGGGCGAGGAGACCCAGTACTTC. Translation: CASSDDGSGGEETQYF. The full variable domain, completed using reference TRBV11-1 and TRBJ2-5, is EAEVAQSPRYKITEKSQAVAFWCDPISGHATLYWYRQILGQGPELLVQFQDESVVDDSQLPKDRFSAERLKGVDSTLKIQPAELGDSAMYLCASSDDGSGGEETQYFGPGTRLLVL.